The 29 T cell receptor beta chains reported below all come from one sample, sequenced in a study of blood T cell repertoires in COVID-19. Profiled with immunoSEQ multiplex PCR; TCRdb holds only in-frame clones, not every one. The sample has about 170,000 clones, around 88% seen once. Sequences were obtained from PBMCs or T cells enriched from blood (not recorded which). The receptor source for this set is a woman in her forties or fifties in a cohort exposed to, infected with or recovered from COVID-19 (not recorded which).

The CDR3 DNA reads as TGTGCCAGCAGCGTAGGGACAGGGGACAATGAGCAGTTCTTC. It is translated as CASSVGTGDNEQFF. This sequence joins TRBV9 and TRBJ2-1; 9 nucleotides line up with TRBD1. Per germline, CDR1 SGDLS and CDR2 YYNGEE. V was clipped by 0 bases and J by 5 bases; unmatched bases: 0. CDR3 length: 14 residues.

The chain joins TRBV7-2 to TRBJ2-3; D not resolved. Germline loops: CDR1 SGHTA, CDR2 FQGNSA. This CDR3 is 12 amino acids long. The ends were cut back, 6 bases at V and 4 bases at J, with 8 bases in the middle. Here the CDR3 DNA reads TGTGCCAGCAGTTTTTATGCAGATACGCAGTATTTT. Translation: CASSFYADTQYF.

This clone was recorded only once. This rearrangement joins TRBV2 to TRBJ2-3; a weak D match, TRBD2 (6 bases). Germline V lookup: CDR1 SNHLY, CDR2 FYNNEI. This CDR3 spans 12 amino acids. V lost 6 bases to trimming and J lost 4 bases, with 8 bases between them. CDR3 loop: CASRRDSDTQYF. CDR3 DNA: TGTGCCAGCAGGCGGGATTCAGATACGCAGTATTTT.

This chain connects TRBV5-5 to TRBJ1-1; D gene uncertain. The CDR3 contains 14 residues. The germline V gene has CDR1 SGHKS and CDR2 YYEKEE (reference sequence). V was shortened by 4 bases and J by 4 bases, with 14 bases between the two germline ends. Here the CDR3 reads CASSHRELLTEAFF. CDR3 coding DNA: TGTGCCAGCAGCCACCGGGAATTACTCACTGAAGCTTTCTTT. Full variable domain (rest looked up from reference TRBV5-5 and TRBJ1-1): DAGVTQSPTHLIKTRGQQVTLRCSPISGHKSVSWYQQVLGQGPQFIFQYYEKEERGRGNFPDRFSARQFPNYSSELNVNALLLGDSALYLCASSHRELLTEAFFGQGTRLTVV.

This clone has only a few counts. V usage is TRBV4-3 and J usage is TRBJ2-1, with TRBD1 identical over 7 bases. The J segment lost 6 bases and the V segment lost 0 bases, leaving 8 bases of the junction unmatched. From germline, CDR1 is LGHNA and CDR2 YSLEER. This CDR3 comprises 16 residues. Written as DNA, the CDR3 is TGCGCCAGCAGCCAAGATTACGTAACAGGGGCCAATGAGCAGTTCTTC. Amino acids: CASSQDYVTGANEQFF.

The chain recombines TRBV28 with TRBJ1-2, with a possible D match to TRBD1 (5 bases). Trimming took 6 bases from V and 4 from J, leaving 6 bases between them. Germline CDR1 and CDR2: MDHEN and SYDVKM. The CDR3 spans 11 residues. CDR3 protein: CASSQGYGYTF. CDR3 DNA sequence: TGTGCCAGCAGCCAGGGCTATGGCTACACCTTC.

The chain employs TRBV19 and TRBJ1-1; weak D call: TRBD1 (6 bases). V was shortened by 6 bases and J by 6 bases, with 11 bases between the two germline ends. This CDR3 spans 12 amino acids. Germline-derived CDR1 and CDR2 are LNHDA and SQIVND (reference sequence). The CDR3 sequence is CASSRPGAEAFF. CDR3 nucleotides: TGTGCCAGTAGCCGGCCAGGGGCTGAAGCTTTCTTT.

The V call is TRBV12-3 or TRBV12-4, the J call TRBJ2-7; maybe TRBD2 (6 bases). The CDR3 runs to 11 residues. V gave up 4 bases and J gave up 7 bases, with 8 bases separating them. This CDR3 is CASSYGLEQYF. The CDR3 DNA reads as TGTGCCAGCAGTTACGGACTAGAGCAGTACTTC.

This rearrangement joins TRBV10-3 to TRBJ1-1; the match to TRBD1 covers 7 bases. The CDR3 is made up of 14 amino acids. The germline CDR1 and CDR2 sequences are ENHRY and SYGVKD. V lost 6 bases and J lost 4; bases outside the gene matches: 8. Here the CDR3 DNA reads TGTGCCATCAGCTCAGACAGGGAAATCACTGAAGCTTTCTTT. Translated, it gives CAISSDREITEAFF.

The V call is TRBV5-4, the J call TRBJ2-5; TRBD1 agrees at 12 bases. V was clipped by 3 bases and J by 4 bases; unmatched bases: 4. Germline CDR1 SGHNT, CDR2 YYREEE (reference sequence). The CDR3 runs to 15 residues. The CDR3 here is CASSWDRGPVETQYF. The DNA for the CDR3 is TGTGCCAGCAGCTGGGACAGGGGGCCGGTAGAGACCCAGTACTTC. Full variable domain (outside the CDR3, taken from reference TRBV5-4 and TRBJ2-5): ETGVTQSPTHLIKTRGQQVTLRCSSQSGHNTVSWYQQALGQGPQFIFQYYREEENGRGNFPPRFSGLQFPNYSSELNVNALELDDSALYLCASSWDRGPVETQYFGPGTRLLVL.

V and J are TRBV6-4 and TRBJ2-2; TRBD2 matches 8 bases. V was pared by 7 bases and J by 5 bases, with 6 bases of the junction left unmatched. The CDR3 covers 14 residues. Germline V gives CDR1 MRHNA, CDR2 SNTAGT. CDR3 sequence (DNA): TGTGCCAGCAAGTACAGCGGGAGTACCGGGGAGCTGTTTTTT. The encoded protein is CASKYSGSTGELFF.

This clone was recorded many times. In nucleotides, the CDR3 is TGTGCCAGCAGTGACAGGGACTCCTACGAGCAGTACTTC. Translation: CASSDRDSYEQYF. The chain couples TRBV27 to TRBJ2-7; the match to TRBD1 covers 7 bases. CDR1 MNHEY and CDR2 SMNVEV come from the germline V gene (reference sequence). This CDR3 is built from 13 residues. V was clipped by 5 bases and J by 0 bases; unmatched bases: 1.

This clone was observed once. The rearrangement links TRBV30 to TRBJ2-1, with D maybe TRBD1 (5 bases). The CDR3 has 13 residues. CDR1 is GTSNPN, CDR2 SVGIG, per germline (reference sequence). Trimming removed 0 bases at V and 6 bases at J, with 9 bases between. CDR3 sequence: CAWSVGRSNEQFF. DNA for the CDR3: TGTGCCTGGAGTGTGGGGCGTTCCAATGAGCAGTTCTTC.

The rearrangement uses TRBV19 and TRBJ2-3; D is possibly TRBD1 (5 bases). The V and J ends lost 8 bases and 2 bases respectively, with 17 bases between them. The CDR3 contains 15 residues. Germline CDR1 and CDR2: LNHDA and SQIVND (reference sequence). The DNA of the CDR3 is TGTGCCAGTTCAATTTTAGGGGAACTCACAGATACGCAGTATTTT. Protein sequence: CASSILGELTDTQYF.

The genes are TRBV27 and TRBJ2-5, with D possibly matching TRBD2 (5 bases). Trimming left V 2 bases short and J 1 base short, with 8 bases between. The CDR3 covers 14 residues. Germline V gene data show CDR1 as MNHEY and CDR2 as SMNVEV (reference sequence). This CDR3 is CASSLRGFQETQYF. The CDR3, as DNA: TGTGCCAGCAGTTTACGAGGGTTCCAAGAGACCCAGTACTTC.

The CDR3 reads CASSLRGQETQYF. In nucleotides, the CDR3 is TGTGCCAGCAGTTTGAGGGGGCAAGAGACCCAGTACTTC. The gene calls are TRBV12-3 or TRBV12-4 and TRBJ2-5, with D perhaps TRBD1 (6 bases). The CDR3 covers 13 residues. Between the trimmed V and J ends, which lost 3 bases and 2 bases, there was a span of 7 bases.

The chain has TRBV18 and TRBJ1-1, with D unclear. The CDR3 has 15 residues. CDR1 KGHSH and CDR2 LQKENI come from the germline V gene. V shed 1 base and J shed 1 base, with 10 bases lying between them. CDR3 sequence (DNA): TGTGCCAGCTCACCACAGGGAGCAACGAACACTGAAGCTTTCTTT. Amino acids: CASSPQGATNTEAFF.

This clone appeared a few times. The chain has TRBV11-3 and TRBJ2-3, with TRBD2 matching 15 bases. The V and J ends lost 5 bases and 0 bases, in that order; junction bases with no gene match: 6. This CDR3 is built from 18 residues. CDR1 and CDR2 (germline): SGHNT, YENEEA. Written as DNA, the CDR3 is TGTGCCAGCAGCCCGGGACTAGCGGGGGGTCCTAGCACAGATACGCAGTATTTT. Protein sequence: CASSPGLAGGPSTDTQYF.

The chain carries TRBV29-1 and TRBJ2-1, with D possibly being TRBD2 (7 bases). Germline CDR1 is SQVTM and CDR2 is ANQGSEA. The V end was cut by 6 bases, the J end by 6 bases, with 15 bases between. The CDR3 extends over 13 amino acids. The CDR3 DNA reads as TGCAGCGTCGCTCGGGGGGCCGGCAATGAGCAGTTCTTC. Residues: CSVARGAGNEQFF.

The CDR3 loop is CASSPLSGQADEQYF. The CDR3 DNA follows: TGCGCCAGCAGCCCTCTCTCCGGACAGGCCGACGAGCAGTACTTC. The chain recombines TRBV5-1 with TRBJ2-7, with TRBD1 identical over 7 bases. V dropped 4 bases and J dropped 5; count of bases not matched to a gene: 12. The CDR3 consists of 15 residues. The germline gives CDR1 SGHRS, CDR2 YFSETQ.

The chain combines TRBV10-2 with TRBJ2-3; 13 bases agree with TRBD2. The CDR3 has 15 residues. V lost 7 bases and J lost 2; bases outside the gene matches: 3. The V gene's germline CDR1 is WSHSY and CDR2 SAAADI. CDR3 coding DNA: TGCGCCAGCAAAGGACTAGCGGGAGCCACAGATACGCAGTATTTT. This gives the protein CASKGLAGATDTQYF.

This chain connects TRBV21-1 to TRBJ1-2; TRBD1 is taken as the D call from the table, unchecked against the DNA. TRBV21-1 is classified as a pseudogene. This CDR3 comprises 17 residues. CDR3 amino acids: CASRPHTGDSSNYGYTF. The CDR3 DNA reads TGTGCCAGCAGGCCCCACACAGGGGACTCTTCTAACTATGGCTACACCTTC.

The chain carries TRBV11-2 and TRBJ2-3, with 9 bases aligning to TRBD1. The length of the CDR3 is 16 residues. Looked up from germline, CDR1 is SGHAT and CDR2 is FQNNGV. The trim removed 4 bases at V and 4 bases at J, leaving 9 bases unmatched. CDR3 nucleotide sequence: TGTGCCAGCAGCTCCCTTGGGACAGGGATCCCAGATACGCAGTATTTT. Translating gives CASSSLGTGIPDTQYF.

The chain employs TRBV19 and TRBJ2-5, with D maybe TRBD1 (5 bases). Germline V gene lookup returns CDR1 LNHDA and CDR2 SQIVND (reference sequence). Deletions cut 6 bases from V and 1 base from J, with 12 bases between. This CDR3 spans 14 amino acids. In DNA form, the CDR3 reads TGTGCCAGTAGCATCGGACATCTCCAAGAGACCCAGTACTTC. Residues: CASSIGHLQETQYF.

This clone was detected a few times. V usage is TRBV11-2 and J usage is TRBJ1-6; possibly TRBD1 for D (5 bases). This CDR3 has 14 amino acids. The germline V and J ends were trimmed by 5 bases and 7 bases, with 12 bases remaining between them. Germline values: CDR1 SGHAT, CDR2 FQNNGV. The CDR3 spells CASSLRVLNSPLHF. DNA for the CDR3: TGTGCCAGCAGCCTCAGGGTACTGAATTCACCCCTCCACTTT.

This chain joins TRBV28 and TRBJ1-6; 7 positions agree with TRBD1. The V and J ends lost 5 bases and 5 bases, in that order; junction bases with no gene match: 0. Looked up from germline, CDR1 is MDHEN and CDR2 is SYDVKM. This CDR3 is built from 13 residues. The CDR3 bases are TGTGCCAGCAGTACAGGGGATAATTCACCCCTCCACTTT. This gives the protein CASSTGDNSPLHF.

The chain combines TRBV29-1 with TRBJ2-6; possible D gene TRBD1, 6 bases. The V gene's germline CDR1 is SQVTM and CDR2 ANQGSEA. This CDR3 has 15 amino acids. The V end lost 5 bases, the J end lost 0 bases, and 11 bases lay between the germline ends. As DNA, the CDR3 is TGCAGCGTTAGAGGGGGTCCCTCTGGGGCCAACGTCCTGACTTTC. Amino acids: CSVRGGPSGANVLTF.

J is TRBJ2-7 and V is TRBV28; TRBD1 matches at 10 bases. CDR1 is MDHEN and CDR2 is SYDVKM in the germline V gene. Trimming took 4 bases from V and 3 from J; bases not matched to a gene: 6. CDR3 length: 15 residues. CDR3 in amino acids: CASSSGQGVVYEQYF. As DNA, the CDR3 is TGTGCCAGCAGTTCCGGACAGGGGGTTGTCTACGAGCAGTACTTC.

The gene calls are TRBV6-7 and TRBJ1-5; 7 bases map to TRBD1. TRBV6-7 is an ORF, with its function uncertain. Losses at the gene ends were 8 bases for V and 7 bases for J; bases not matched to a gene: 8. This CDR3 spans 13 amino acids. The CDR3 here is CASGTGARQPQHF. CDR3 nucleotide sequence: TGTGCCAGCGGAACAGGGGCCCGGCAGCCCCAGCATTTT.